This note documents a single T cell receptor beta chain sequence. The data were taken from a study of blood T cells in healthy people across ages. Germline CDR1 is DFQATT and CDR2 is SNEGSKA (reference sequence). V gave up 5 bases and J gave up 5 bases, with 13 bases separating them. The CDR3 spans 12 residues. A second about 6 to 12 cycle PCR used barcoded and J-beta primers. MiXCR, run by TCRdb on the 5' RACE reads, gives a single entry per CDR3 protein. The table includes over a million distinct CDR3 sequences, approximately 25% detected once. The sample also formed part of further work on T cells of mothers and their children.

The source material was blood. The V gene is TRBV20-1, the J gene TRBJ2-7; possibly TRBD1 for D (6 bases). The TCR was taken from a girl under 10 years old in good health. CDR3 in DNA: TGCAGTGCTGACGACAGGTCTAACGAGCAGTACTTC. Its protein is CSADDRSNEQYF.